This T cell receptor beta chain came from a study of immune characterization of retroperitoneal liposarcoma. In this sample, this clonotype turned up once. The germline V gene has CDR1 MGHRA and CDR2 YSYEKL. Between the trimmed V and J ends, which lost 4 bases and 6 bases, there was a span of 10 bases. This CDR3 comprises 14 residues. A single record per CDR3 protein comes from TCRdb applying MiXCR to the PCR reads. Of under 13,000 distinct CDR3 sequences in the sample, about a quarter are singletons; the top ten hold around 8.3%. The chain recombines TRBV4-1 with TRBJ1-6; D perhaps matches TRBD1 (6 bases). This TCR was recovered from a male donor with retroperitoneal liposarcoma. The sample comprised tumor tissue. The CDR3 reads CASSLGQSNSPLHF. The CDR3 DNA reads as TGCGCCAGCAGCCTAGGACAGAGTAATTCACCCCTCCACTTT.